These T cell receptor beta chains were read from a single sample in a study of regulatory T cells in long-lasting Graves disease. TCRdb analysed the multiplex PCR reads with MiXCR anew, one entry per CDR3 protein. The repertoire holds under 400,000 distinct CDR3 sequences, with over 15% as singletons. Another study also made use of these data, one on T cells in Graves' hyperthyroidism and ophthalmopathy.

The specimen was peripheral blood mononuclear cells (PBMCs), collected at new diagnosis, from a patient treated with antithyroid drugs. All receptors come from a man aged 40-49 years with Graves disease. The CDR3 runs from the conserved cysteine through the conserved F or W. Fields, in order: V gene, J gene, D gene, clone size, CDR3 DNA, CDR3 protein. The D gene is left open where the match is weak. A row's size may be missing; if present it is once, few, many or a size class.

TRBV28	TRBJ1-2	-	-	TGTACCAGCAGACCCGTAGGGACAAGCTCGGGTTATGGCTACACCTTC	CTSRPVGTSSGYGYTF
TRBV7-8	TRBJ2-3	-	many	TGTGCCAGCAGCGTCAAACGGGGGCTGTCAGATACGCAGTATTTT	CASSVKRGLSDTQYF
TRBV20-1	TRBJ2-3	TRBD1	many	TGCAGTGCTAGAGTTGGGGACAGGGGCACAGATACGCAGTATTTT	CSARVGDRGTDTQYF
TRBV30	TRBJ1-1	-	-	TGTGCCGGATCTCGGCCGGTCATGAACACTGAAGCTTTCTTT	CAGSRPVMNTEAFF
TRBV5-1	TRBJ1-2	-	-	TGCGCCAGCAGCCGGAACGCAGGGGAAAGCGATGGCTACACCTTC	CASSRNAGESDGYTF
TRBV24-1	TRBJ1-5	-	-	TGTGCCACCAGTGATGTGTATAGCAATCAGCCCCAGCATTTT	CATSDVYSNQPQHF
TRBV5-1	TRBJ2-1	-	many	TGCGCCAGCAGCCACGAGGGGAGGCCCTACAATGAGCAGTTCTTC	CASSHEGRPYNEQFF
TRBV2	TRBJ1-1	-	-	TGTGCCAGCTCCACGTCGAGAGGGGGGAACACTGAAGCTTTCTTT	CASSTSRGGNTEAFF
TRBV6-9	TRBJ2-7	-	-	TGTGCCAGCAGTTACGTCCTGAAGGCCTACGAGCAGTACTTC	CASSYVLKAYEQYF
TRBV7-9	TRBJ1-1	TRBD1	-	TGTGCCAGCAGCCCACAAGGACAGGGGGGAACTGAAGCTTTCTTT	CASSPQGQGGTEAFF
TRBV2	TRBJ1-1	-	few	TGTGTCAGCCACCGGGACTCGAGCACTGAAGCTTTCTTT	CVSHRDSSTEAFF
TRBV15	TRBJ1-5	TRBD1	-	TGTGCCACCAGCAGGGGGACAGGGAGGATTCAGCCCCAGCATTTT	CATSRGTGRIQPQHF
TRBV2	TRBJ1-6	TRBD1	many	TGTGCCAGCTCGGGTGGTGGGACAGGGCGATCACCCCTCCACTTT	CASSGGGTGRSPLHF
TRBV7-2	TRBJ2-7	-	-	TGTGCCAGCAGCCTAGATCGGGGAGGCAATGAGCAGTACTTC	CASSLDRGGNEQYF
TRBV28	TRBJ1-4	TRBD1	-	TGTGCCAGCAGTTTAGTTGGGACAGCGGGTGAAAAACTGTTTTTT	CASSLVGTAGEKLFF
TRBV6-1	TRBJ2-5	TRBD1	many	TGTGCCAGCAGTACGCAGACAGGGGGCCGCCATGAAGAGACCCAGTACTTC	CASSTQTGGRHEETQYF
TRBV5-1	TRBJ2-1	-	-	TGCGCCAGCAGCTTGGCCTACATTAACAATGAGCAGTTCTTC	CASSLAYINNEQFF